The 25 T cell receptor beta chains given below trace back to one sample, sequenced in a study of T-cell memory formation after mild COVID-19. TCRdb recomputed calls from the 5' RACE reads with MiXCR, one row per CDR3 protein. The table includes hundreds of thousands of distinct CDR3 sequences, under 25% detected once. The specimen sequenced was PBMCs or a T cell subset sorted from them (not recorded which). These receptors originate from a young man who had mild COVID-19 (a few samples of this study predate the infection). Cell type and time point are not known.

This clonotype was found a few times. The chain employs TRBV4-1 and TRBJ2-1; tentative D call: TRBD1 (6 bases). This CDR3 is built from 17 residues. CDR1 and CDR2 from the germline V gene are MGHRA and YSYEKL. The V gene lost 3 bases and the J gene lost 3 bases, with 18 bases spanning the gap. CDR3 region: CASSHPGGQQSYNEQFF. CDR3 DNA: TGCGCCAGCAGCCACCCTGGTGGACAGCAGAGCTACAATGAGCAGTTCTTC.

The chain carries TRBV7-2 and TRBJ1-3, with D perhaps matching TRBD1 (5 bases). CDR1 and CDR2 (germline): SGHTA, FQGNSA. V was shortened by 5 bases and J by 2 bases, with 13 bases between the two germline ends. This CDR3 region has 15 residues. CDR3 loop: CASSRGGGAGNTIYF. CDR3 nucleotide sequence: TGTGCCAGCAGCCGCGGGGGGGGGGCTGGAAACACCATATATTTT.

This clonotype was counted a few times. The chain joins TRBV12-3 or TRBV12-4 to TRBJ2-2; 9 nucleotides line up with TRBD1. With V trimmed by 6 bases and J by 6 bases, 11 bases remained unmatched. CDR3 size: 16 residues. The CDR3 protein is CASRSGTGSVAGELFF. CDR3 in DNA: TGTGCCAGCAGATCCGGGACAGGGTCCGTGGCCGGGGAGCTGTTTTTT.

The chain uses TRBV10-3 and TRBJ1-1; D ambiguous. The germline gives CDR1 ENHRY, CDR2 SYGVKD. The CDR3 contains 12 residues. V was cut by 1 base and J by 7 bases, with 7 bases left in between. CDR3 amino acids: CAISEWGYEAFF. The CDR3 DNA sequence: TGTGCCATCAGTGAGTGGGGTTATGAAGCTTTCTTT.

This clonotype has more than one count but fewer than ten. The J gene is TRBJ2-3, the V gene TRBV7-2; 10 bases map to TRBD2. V lost 9 bases and J lost 6; bases outside the gene matches: 9. Germline V gene sequence: CDR1 SGHTA, CDR2 FQGNSA. The CDR3 length is 14 residues. DNA for the CDR3: TGTGCCAGTAGATTTCTAGCGGGGGTGGATACGCAGTATTTT. The encoded protein is CASRFLAGVDTQYF.

This clonotype showed up just a few times. The chain has TRBV5-1 and TRBJ2-3; 12 positions agree with TRBD2. Germline lookup yields CDR1 SGHRS and CDR2 YFSETQ. The V gene end was trimmed by 7 bases and the J gene end by 0 bases; junction bases not matched to a gene: 3. This CDR3 has 15 amino acids. CDR3 sequence (DNA): TGCGCCAGCCGGACTAGCGGGGAGAGCACAGATACGCAGTATTTT. As protein: CASRTSGESTDTQYF. The full variable domain, rest sourced from reference TRBV5-1 and TRBJ2-3, is KAGVTQTPRYLIKTRGQQVTLSCSPISGHRSVSWYQQTPGQGLQFLFEYFSETQRNKGNFPGRFSGRQFSNSRSEMNVSTLELGDSALYLCASRTSGESTDTQYFGPGTRLTVL.

The chain combines TRBV18 with TRBJ1-4; D perhaps matches TRBD1 (6 bases). V was clipped by 2 bases and J by 2 bases, with 12 bases between them. Germline V lookup: CDR1 KGHSH, CDR2 LQKENI. The CDR3 covers 16 residues. The CDR3 DNA reads as TGTGCCAGCTCACCAAGACAGGCGTCGACTAATGAAAAACTGTTTTTT. This codes for CASSPRQASTNEKLFF.

The V and J genes are TRBV12-3 or TRBV12-4 and TRBJ2-5; the D is unclear. The CDR3 is 14 amino acids. V was trimmed by 3 bases and J by 0 bases, leaving 8 bases between them. CDR3 sequence reads: CASSFGAHQETQYF. CDR3 in DNA: TGTGCCAGCAGTTTTGGAGCGCACCAAGAGACCCAGTACTTC.

This clonotype was found many times. This rearrangement joins TRBV12-3 or TRBV12-4 to TRBJ2-3; D could derive from TRBD1 or TRBD2 (5 bases each). CDR3 size: 14 residues. Trimming took 3 bases from V and 10 from J, leaving 17 bases between them. In DNA, the CDR3 is TGTGCCAGCAGTTTGTCAGGGACGGGCCTGGCGCAGTATTTT. Translated: CASSLSGTGLAQYF.

The gene calls are TRBV5-6 and TRBJ2-7; 8 bases are a match to TRBD1. Trimming at V came to 4 bases and at J to 0 bases, leaving 15 bases not matched to a gene. Germline loops: CDR1 SGHDT, CDR2 YYEEEE. The CDR3 covers 18 residues. As DNA, the CDR3 is TGTGCCAGCAGCGACCGGGACAGGATCCTCCGGGGCTCCTACGAGCAGTACTTC. Translation: CASSDRDRILRGSYEQYF.

CDR3 DNA sequence: TGTGCCAGCTCGGGAGATTATTTTTCTGGCTACACCTTC. Translation gives CASSGDYFSGYTF. The chain combines TRBV18 with TRBJ1-2; D ambiguous. Germline loops: CDR1 KGHSH, CDR2 LQKENI. The ends were cut back, 6 bases at V and 7 bases at J, with 15 bases in the middle. This CDR3 has 13 residues.

This clonotype was detected only a few times. The CDR3 loop is CASSFRGGNQPQHF. The CDR3 coding sequence is TGTGCCAGCAGTTTCAGGGGCGGGAATCAGCCCCAGCATTTT. The genes are TRBV12-3 or TRBV12-4 and TRBJ1-5; the D gene is possibly TRBD1 (6 bases). This CDR3 comprises 14 residues. Trimming took off 3 bases at V and 4 bases at J, with 10 bases between the two ends.

This clonotype has more than one count but fewer than ten. V and J are TRBV27 and TRBJ2-7, with D hard to call. This CDR3 has 14 residues. Germline lookup yields CDR1 MNHEY and CDR2 SMNVEV (reference sequence). V was pared by 0 bases and J by 4 bases, with 10 bases between. The CDR3 loop reads CASSLSGVGYEQYF. CDR3 DNA sequence: TGTGCCAGCAGTTTATCTGGGGTAGGATACGAGCAGTACTTC.

The rearrangement links TRBV3-1 to TRBJ1-2, with D perhaps matching TRBD1 (5 bases). V was cut by 3 bases and J by 4 bases, with 12 bases left in between. The V gene's germline CDR1 is LGHDT and CDR2 YNNKEL (reference sequence). The CDR3 sequence is 14 residues long. This CDR3 reads CASSQGPMSYGYTF. The CDR3 DNA is TGTGCCAGCAGCCAGGGGCCGATGAGCTATGGCTACACCTTC.

This chain uses TRBV20-1 with TRBJ2-2; D gene ambiguous. The V end was cut by 0 bases, the J end by 7 bases, with 6 bases between. Germline lookup yields CDR1 DFQATT and CDR2 SNEGSKA (reference sequence). There are 12 residues in the CDR3. CDR3 sequence: CSARDLVGELFF. The CDR3, as DNA: TGCAGTGCTAGAGATCTAGTCGGGGAGCTGTTTTTT.

The chain employs TRBV3-1 and TRBJ2-7; the D call may be TRBD1 or TRBD2 (5 bases each). V lost 4 bases to trimming and J lost 7 bases, with 17 bases between them. This CDR3 contains 14 residues. The germline CDR1 and CDR2 sequences are LGHDT and YNNKEL (reference sequence). CDR3 DNA: TGTGCCAGCAGCCCCATGCAGGGAGTGCGAGAGCAGTACTTC. It yields the protein CASSPMQGVREQYF.

Relative to its sample, this clonotype is medium-sized. The rearrangement uses TRBV7-2 and TRBJ2-1; 11 nucleotides align to TRBD2. This CDR3 is built from 15 residues. CDR1 and CDR2 from the germline V gene are SGHTA and FQGNSA. J was trimmed by 7 bases and V by 6 bases; bases with no gene match: 8. The CDR3 nucleotides are TGTGCCAGCAGTTTCGGACTAGCGGGTGGGAATGAGCAGTTCTTC. It encodes CASSFGLAGGNEQFF.

The V gene is TRBV7-2, the J gene TRBJ2-5; D is possibly TRBD1 or TRBD2 (5 bases each). The CDR3 runs to 13 residues. With 5 bases removed from V and 6 bases from J, the gap between germline ends came to 13 bases. Germline V gene data show CDR1 as SGHTA and CDR2 as FQGNSA. The CDR3 DNA is TGTGCCAGCAGCGTTAGTGAGGGGAAGACCCAGTACTTC. Encoded protein: CASSVSEGKTQYF.

In this sample, this clonotype turned up many times. The chain carries TRBV4-3 and TRBJ2-1, with unresolved D. V lost 1 base and J 5 bases, leaving 12 bases between the germline ends. CDR3 length equals 15 residues. The germline CDR1 and CDR2 sequences are LGHNA and YSLEER. Here the CDR3 reads CASSQGARINNEQFF. As DNA, the CDR3 is TGCGCCAGCAGCCAAGGGGCCAGGATTAACAATGAGCAGTTCTTC.

The rearrangement joins TRBV12-3 or TRBV12-4 to TRBJ1-5; the D gene is possibly TRBD1 (5 bases). V was trimmed by 3 bases and J by 3 bases, leaving 9 bases between them. The CDR3 runs 14 residues. The CDR3 region has the DNA TGTGCCAGCAGTTTTGACGGGACCAATCAGCCCCAGCATTTT. It codes for CASSFDGTNQPQHF.

V is TRBV7-9 and J is TRBJ1-5; the match to TRBD1 covers 10 bases. The CDR3 has 16 residues. With 1 base clipped from V and 3 bases from J, the junction kept 3 bases outside the gene matches. CDR1 is SEHNR and CDR2 is FQNEAQ in the germline V gene (reference sequence). Here the CDR3 reads CASSLGGQGNNQPQHF. The CDR3 DNA reads as TGTGCCAGCAGCTTAGGGGGACAGGGGAACAATCAGCCCCAGCATTTT.

The chain has TRBV6-2 or TRBV6-3 and TRBJ2-1; TRBD2 matches 7 bases. After removal of 4 bases from V and 4 bases from J, the junction contained 10 bases not matched to a gene. Germline CDR1 reads MNHEY; CDR2 reads SVGEGT. This CDR3 comprises 16 residues. CDR3 bases: TGTGCCAGCAGTTCAGGGACTATAGAGAAATACAATGAGCAGTTCTTC. Translated: CASSSGTIEKYNEQFF.

By share of the sample, this clonotype is hyperexpanded (1% or more). V and J are TRBV5-6 and TRBJ2-1; 7 positions agree with TRBD1. Germline CDR1 and CDR2: SGHDT and YYEEEE. J was trimmed by 5 bases and V by 4 bases; bases with no gene match: 6. The CDR3 has 14 residues. The CDR3 region is CASSPPGQHNEQFF. The CDR3 DNA sequence: TGTGCCAGCAGCCCGCCGGGACAGCACAATGAGCAGTTCTTC.

This clonotype was counted a few times. The chain carries TRBV5-6 and TRBJ2-7; D is unclear. The CDR3 runs 15 residues. V was cut by 0 bases and J by 4 bases, with 14 bases left in between. Germline assignment: CDR1 SGHDT and CDR2 YYEEEE. DNA of the CDR3: TGTGCCAGCAGCTTGGTCGGCGGCAGCGAATACGAGCAGTACTTC. Its protein product is CASSLVGGSEYEQYF.

V is TRBV7-6 and J is TRBJ2-2, with D unresolved. The CDR3 contains 14 residues. Germline V gene sequence: CDR1 SGHVS, CDR2 FNYEAQ. Trimming shortened V by 1 base and J by 7 bases, and 10 bases separated the two germline ends. CDR3 residues: CASSLGGFGGELFF. The CDR3 DNA reads as TGTGCCAGCAGCTTAGGTGGATTCGGCGGGGAGCTGTTTTTT.